This paragraph covers one TCR beta chain sequence. Its target is not known. Clones were read by immunoSEQ multiplex PCR, and TCRdb kept only the in-frame ones, dropping some. The sample has approximately 130,000 clones; roughly 85% are singletons. Per germline, CDR1 KGHSH and CDR2 LQKENI. V gave up 6 bases and J gave up 0 bases, with 9 bases separating them. CDR3 size: 14 residues. The sample originates from a study of T cell responses to AZD1222 COVID-19 vaccine. Findings and caveats of the study: Spike-specific TCR repertoires showed rising breadth and depth after two AZD1222 doses. None of the repertoires were sampled until the peak T cell response had passed.

The rearrangement uses TRBV18 and TRBJ1-3; D is undetermined. Source: peripheral blood, taken 28 days after the second dose of the MenACWY control vaccine. The origin of this receptor is an adult who received the MenACWY meningococcal vaccine as a control. The CDR3 bases are TGTGCCAGCTCGGCCGGGAGCTCTGGAAACACCATATATTTT. Amino acids: CASSAGSSGNTIYF.